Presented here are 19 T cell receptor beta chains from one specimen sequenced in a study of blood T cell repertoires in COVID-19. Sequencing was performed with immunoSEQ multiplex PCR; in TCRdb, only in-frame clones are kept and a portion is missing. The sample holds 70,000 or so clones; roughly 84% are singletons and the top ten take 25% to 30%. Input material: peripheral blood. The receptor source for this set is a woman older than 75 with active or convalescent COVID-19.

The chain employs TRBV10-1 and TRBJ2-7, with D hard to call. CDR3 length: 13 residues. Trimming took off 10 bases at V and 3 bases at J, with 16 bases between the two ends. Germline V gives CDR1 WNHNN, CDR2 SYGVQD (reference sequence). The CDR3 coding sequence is TGCGCCACCACGAGTTCCATCATCTACGAGCAGTACTTC. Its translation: CATTSSIIYEQYF.

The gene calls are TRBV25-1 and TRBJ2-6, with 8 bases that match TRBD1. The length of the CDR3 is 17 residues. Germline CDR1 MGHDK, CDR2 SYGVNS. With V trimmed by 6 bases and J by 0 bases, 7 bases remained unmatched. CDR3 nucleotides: TGTGCCAGCAGCCTGGACAGGGACACCTCTGGGGCCAACGTCCTGACTTTC. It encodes CASSLDRDTSGANVLTF.

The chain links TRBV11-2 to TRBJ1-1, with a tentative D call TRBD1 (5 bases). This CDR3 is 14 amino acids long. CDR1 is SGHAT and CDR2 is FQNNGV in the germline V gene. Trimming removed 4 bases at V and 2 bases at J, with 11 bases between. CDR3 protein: CASSWNRINTEAFF. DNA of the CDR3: TGTGCCAGCAGCTGGAACAGGATAAACACTGAAGCTTTCTTT.

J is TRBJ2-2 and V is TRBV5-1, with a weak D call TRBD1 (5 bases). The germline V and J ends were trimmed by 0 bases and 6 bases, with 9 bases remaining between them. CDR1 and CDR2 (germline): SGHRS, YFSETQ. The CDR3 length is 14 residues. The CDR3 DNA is TGCGCCAGCAGCTTGGTGCAGGGTCCCGGGGAGCTGTTTTTT. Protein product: CASSLVQGPGELFF. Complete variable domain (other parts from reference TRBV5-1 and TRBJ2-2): KAGVTQTPRYLIKTRGQQVTLSCSPISGHRSVSWYQQTPGQGLQFLFEYFSETQRNKGNFPGRFSGRQFSNSRSEMNVSTLELGDSALYLCASSLVQGPGELFFGEGSRLTVL.

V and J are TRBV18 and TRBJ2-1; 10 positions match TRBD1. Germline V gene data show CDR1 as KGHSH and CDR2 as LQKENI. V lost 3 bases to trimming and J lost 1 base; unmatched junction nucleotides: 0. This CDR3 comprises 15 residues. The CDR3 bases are TGTGCCAGCTCACCGGACAGGGGGTCCTACAATGAGCAGTTCTTC. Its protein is CASSPDRGSYNEQFF.

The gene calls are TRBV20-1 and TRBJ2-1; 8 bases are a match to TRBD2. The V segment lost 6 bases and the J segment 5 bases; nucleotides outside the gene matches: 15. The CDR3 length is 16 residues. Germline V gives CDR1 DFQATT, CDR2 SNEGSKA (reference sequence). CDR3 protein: CSASSSPTSAHNEQFF. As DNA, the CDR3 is TGCAGTGCCAGTTCATCCCCGACTAGCGCCCACAATGAGCAGTTCTTC.

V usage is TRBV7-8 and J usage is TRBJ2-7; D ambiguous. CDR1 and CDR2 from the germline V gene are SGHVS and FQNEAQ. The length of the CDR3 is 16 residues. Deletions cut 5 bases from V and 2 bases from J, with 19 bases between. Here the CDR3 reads CASSPVVGLITYEQYF. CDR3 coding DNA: TGTGCCAGCAGCCCGGTCGTGGGCCTTATCACCTACGAGCAGTACTTC.

For the CDR3, the DNA is TGTGCCAGCAGCAGCCGGGACAGGGGACGCACAGATACGCAGTATTTT. Protein product: CASSSRDRGRTDTQYF. The rearrangement uses TRBV7-9 and TRBJ2-3; 10 bases are shared with TRBD1. The germline V gene encodes CDR1 SEHNR and CDR2 FQNEAQ (reference sequence). CDR3 length: 16 amino acids. With 5 bases clipped from V and 1 base from J, the junction kept 6 bases outside the gene matches.

The chain's CDR3 is CASSKWDSSRGPQHF. CDR3 nucleotides: TGTGCCAGCAGTAAATGGGACAGTTCGAGGGGGCCCCAGCATTTT. The rearrangement joins TRBV6-6 to TRBJ1-5; 7 bases align to TRBD1. J gave up 9 bases and V 5 bases, and 13 bases lay outside the gene matches. CDR3 length equals 15 residues. Germline CDR1 MNHNY, CDR2 SVGAGI (reference sequence).

The CDR3 sequence is CASSVQVSPYNSPLHF. CDR3 bases: TGTGCCAGCAGTGTACAGGTTTCTCCTTATAATTCACCCCTCCACTTT. The chain is built from TRBV6-2 or TRBV6-3 and TRBJ1-6; TRBD1 is a possible D gene (5 bases). This CDR3 comprises 16 residues. Between the trimmed V and J ends, which lost 5 bases and 4 bases, there was a span of 15 bases. Germline CDR1 and CDR2: MNHEY and SVGEGT.

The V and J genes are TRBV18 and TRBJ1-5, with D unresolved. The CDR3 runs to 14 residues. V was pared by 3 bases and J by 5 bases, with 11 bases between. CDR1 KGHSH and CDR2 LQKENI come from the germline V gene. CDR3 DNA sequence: TGTGCCAGCTCACCGGAGACGGATTATCAGCCCCAGCATTTT. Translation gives CASSPETDYQPQHF.

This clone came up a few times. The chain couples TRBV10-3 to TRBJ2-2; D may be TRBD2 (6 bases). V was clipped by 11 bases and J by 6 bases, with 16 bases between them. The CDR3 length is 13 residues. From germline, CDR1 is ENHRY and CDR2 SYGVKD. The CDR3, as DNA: TGTGCCGCGGGATCAGGGTTCTCCGGGGAGCTGTTTTTT. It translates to CAAGSGFSGELFF.

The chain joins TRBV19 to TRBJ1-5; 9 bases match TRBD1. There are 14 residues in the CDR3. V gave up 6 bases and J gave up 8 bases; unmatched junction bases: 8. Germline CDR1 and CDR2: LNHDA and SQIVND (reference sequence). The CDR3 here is CASRMDRGREPQHF. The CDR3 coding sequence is TGTGCCAGTAGGATGGACAGGGGAAGGGAGCCCCAGCATTTT.

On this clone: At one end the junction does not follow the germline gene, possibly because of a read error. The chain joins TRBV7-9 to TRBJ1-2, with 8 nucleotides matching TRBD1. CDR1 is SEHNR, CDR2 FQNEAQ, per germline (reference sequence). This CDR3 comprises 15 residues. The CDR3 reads CASSFPQGAGPRLGF. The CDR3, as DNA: TGTGCCAGCAGCTTCCCTCAGGGGGCCGGGCCCAGGTTAGGCTTC.

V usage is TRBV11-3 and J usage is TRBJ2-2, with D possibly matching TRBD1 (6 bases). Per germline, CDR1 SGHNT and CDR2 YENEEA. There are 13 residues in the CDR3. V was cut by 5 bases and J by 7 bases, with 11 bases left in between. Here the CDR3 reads CASSPGAGGELFF. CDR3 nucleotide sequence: TGTGCCAGCAGCCCAGGGGCGGGCGGGGAGCTGTTTTTT.

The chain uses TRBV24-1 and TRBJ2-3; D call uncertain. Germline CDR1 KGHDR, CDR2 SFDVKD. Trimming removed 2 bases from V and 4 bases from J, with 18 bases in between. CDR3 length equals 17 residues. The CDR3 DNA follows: TGTGCCACCAGTGATTACTCGGGTGGCCCCGATCCAGATACGCAGTATTTT. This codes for CATSDYSGGPDPDTQYF.

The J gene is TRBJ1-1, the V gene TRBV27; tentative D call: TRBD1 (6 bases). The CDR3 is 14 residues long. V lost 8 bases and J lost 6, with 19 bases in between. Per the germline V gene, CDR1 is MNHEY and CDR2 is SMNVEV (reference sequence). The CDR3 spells CASWGHREDSEAFF. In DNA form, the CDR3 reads TGTGCCAGCTGGGGGCACCGGGAAGATTCTGAAGCTTTCTTT.

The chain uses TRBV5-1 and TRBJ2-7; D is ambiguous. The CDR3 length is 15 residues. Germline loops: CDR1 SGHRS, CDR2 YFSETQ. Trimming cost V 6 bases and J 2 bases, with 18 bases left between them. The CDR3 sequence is CASTPSPETTYEQYF. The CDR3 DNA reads TGCGCCAGCACCCCATCCCCAGAAACGACCTACGAGCAGTACTTC. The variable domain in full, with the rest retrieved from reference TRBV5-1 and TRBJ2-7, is KAGVTQTPRYLIKTRGQQVTLSCSPISGHRSVSWYQQTPGQGLQFLFEYFSETQRNKGNFPGRFSGRQFSNSRSEMNVSTLELGDSALYLCASTPSPETTYEQYFGPGTRLTVT.

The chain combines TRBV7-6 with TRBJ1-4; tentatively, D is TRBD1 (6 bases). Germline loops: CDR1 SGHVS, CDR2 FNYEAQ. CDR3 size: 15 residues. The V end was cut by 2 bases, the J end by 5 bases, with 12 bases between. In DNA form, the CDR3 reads TGTGCCAGCAGCTTAAACACAGGGTCAAATGAAAAACTGTTTTTT. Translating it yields CASSLNTGSNEKLFF. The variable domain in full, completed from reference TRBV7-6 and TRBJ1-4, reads GAGVSQSPRYKVTKRGQDVALRCDPISGHVSLYWYRQALGQGPEFLTYFNYEAQQDKSGLPNDRFSAERPEGSISTLTIQRTEQRDSAMYRCASSLNTGSNEKLFFGSGTQLSVL.